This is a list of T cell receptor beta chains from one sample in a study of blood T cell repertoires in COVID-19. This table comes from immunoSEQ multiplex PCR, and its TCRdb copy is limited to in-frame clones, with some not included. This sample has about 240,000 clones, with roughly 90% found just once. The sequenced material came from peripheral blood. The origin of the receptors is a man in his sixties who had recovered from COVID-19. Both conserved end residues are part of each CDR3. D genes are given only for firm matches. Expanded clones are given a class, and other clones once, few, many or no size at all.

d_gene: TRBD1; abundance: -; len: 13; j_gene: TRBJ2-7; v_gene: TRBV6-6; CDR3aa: CASSKGQSYEQYF; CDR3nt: TGTGCCAGCAGTAAGGGACAGTCCTACGAGCAGTACTTC
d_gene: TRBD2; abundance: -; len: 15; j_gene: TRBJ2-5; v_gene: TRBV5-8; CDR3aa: CASRLTGLARETQYF; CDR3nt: TGTGCCAGCAGACTAACTGGACTAGCCCGGGAGACCCAGTACTTC
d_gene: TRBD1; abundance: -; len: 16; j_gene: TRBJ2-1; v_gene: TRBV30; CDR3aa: CAWSVSGRGQNNEQFF; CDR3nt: TGTGCCTGGAGTGTTTCGGGCAGGGGGCAGAACAATGAGCAGTTCTTC
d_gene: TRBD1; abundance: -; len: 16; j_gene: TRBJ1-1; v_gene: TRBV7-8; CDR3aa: CASSLVGQGTGTEAFF; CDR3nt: TGTGCCAGCAGCTTAGTAGGACAGGGCACCGGCACTGAAGCTTTCTTT
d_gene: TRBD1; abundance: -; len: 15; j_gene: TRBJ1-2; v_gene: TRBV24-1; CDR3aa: CATSDLRAGGYGYTF; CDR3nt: TGTGCCACCAGTGATCTCAGGGCAGGGGGCTATGGCTACACCTTC
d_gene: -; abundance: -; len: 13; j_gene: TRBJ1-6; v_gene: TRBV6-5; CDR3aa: CASSYRENSPLHF; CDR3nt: TGTGCCAGCAGTTACCGCGAAAATTCACCCCTCCACTTT
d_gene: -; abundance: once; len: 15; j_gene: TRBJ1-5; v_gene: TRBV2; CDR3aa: CASSVTSYSNQPQHF; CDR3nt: TGTGCCAGCAGTGTCACATCGTATAGCAATCAGCCCCAGCATTTT
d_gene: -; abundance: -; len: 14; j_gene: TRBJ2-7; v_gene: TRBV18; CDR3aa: CASSPNGGSYEQYF; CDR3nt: TGTGCCAGCTCACCAAACGGAGGGTCCTACGAGCAGTACTTC
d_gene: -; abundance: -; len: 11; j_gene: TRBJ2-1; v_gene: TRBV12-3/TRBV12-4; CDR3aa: CASSLGQEQFF; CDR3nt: TGTGCCAGCAGTTTAGGGCAGGAGCAGTTCTTC
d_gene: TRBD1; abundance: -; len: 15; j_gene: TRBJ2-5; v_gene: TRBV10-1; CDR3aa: CASSEQIQGPETQYF; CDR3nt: TGCGCCAGCAGTGAGCAAATACAGGGGCCAGAGACCCAGTACTTC
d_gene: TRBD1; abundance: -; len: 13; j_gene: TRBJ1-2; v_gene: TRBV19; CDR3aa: CASSGTGTYGYTF; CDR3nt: TGTGCCAGTTCCGGGACAGGGACCTATGGCTACACCTTC
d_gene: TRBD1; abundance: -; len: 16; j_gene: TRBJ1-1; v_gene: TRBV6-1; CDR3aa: CASSAWGRQGRTEAFF; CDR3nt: TGTGCCAGCAGTGCCTGGGGAAGACAGGGGAGGACTGAAGCTTTCTTT
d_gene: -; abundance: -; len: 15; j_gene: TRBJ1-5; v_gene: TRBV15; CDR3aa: CATSRGQGNSSPQHF; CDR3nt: TGTGCCACCAGCAGAGGGCAGGGCAATTCCTCGCCCCAGCATTTT
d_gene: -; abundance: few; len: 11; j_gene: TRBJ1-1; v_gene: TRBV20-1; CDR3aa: CSARFRDKAFF; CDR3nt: TGCAGTGCTAGATTCAGGGATAAAGCTTTCTTT
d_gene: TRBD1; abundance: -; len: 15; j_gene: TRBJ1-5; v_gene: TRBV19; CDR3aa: CASSTEDRAPSAQHF; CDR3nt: TGTGCCAGTAGTACGGAGGACAGGGCCCCGTCAGCCCAGCATTTT
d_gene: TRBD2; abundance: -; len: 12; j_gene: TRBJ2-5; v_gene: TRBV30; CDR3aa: CAWGLGRETQYF; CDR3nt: TGTGCCTGGGGACTAGGGCGTGAGACCCAGTACTTC
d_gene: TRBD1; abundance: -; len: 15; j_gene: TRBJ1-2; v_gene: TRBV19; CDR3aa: CASSPLHRGNYGYTF; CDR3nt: TGTGCCAGTAGTCCGCTCCACAGGGGGAACTATGGCTACACCTTC
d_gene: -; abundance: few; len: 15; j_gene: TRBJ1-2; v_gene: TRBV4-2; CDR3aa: CASSPRSYALYGYTF; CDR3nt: TGTGCCAGCAGCCCGAGGTCGTATGCCCTCTATGGCTACACCTTC
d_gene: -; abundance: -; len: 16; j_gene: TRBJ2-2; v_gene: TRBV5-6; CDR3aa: CASSSLRTHNTGELFF; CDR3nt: TGTGCCAGCAGCTCACTCAGGACACATAACACCGGGGAGCTGTTTTTT
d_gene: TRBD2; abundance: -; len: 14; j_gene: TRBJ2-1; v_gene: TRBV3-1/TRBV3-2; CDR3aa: CASSPSGGYNEQFF; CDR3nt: TGTGCCAGCAGCCCTAGCGGGGGGTACAATGAGCAGTTCTTC
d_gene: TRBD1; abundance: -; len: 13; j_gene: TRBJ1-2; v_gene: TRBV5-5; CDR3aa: CASSGDSTYGYTF; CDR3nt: TGTGCCAGCAGCGGGGACAGCACCTATGGCTACACCTTC
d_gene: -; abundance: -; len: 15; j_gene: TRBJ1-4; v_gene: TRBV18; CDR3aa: CASSPIGQGGEKLFF; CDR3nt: TGTGCCAGCTCACCAATTGGCCAGGGAGGCGAAAAACTGTTTTTT
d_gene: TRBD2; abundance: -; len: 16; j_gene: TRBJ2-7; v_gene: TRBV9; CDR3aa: CASSPRLAGGSYEQYF; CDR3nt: TGTGCCAGCAGCCCTAGACTAGCGGGGGGCTCCTACGAGCAGTACTTC
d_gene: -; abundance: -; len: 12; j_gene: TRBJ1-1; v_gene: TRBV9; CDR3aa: CASSPHPGVPFF; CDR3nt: TGTGCCAGCAGCCCTCATCCGGGGGTACCTTTCTTT
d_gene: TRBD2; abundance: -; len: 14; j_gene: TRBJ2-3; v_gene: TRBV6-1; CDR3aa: CASSDAGGTDTQYF; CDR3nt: TGTGCCAGCAGTGACGCGGGGGGCACAGATACGCAGTATTTT
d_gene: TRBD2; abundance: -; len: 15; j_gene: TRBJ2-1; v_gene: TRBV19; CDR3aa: CASSIARGAYNEQFF; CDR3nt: TGTGCCAGTAGTATAGCCCGGGGGGCCTACAATGAGCAGTTCTTC
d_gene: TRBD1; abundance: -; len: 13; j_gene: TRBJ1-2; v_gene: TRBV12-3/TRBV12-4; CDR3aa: CASRPQGTNGYTF; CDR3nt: TGTGCCAGCAGACCACAGGGGACGAATGGCTACACCTTC
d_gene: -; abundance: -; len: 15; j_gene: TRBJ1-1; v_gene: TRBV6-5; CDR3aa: CASIRGGLMNTEAFF; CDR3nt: TGTGCCAGCATACGGGGGGGACTGATGAACACTGAAGCTTTCTTT
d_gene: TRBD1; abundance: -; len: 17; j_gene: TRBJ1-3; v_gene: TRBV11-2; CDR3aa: CASSLRTGGARGNTIYF; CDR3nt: TGTGCCAGCAGCCTACGAACAGGGGGCGCAAGGGGAAACACCATATATTTT
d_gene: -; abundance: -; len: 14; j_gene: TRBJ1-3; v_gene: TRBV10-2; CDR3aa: CASTVGVAGNTIYF; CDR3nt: TGCGCCAGCACTGTAGGGGTAGCTGGAAACACCATATATTTT
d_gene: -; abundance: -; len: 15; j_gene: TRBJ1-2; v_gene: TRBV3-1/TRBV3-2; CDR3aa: CASSQPGPGGWGYTF; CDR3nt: TGTGCCAGCAGCCAACCCGGGCCTGGAGGTTGGGGCTACACCTTC
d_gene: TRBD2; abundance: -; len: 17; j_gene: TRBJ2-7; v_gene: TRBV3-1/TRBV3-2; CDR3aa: CASSQEMTSGGLYEQYF; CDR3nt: TGTGCCAGCAGCCAAGAAATGACTAGCGGGGGACTATACGAGCAGTACTTC
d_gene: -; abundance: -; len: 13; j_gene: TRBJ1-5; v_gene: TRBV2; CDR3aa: CASSGEANQPQHF; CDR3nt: TGTGCCAGCAGTGGAGAGGCTAATCAGCCCCAGCATTTT
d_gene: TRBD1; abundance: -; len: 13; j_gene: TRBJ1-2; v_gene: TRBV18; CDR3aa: CASSPDRGYGYTF; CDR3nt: TGTGCCAGCTCGCCTGACAGGGGCTATGGCTACACCTTC
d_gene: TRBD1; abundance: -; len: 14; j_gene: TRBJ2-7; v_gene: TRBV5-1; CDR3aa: CASSLGGRYHEQYF; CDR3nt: TGCGCCAGCAGCTTAGGGGGCAGGTACCACGAGCAGTACTTC
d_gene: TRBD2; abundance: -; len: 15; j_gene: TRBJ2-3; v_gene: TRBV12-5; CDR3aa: CASRSTSGNTDTQYF; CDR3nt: TGTGCTAGTCGATCCACTAGCGGAAACACAGATACGCAGTATTTT
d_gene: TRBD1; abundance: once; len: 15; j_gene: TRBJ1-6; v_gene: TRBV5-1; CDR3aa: CASSLGQGMGSPLHF; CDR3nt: TGCGCCAGCAGCTTGGGACAGGGGATGGGTTCACCCCTCCACTTT
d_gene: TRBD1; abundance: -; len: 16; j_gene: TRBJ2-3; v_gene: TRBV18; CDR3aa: CASSRTGMYREDTQYF; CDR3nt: TGTGCCAGCTCGAGGACAGGGATGTATCGCGAAGATACGCAGTATTTT
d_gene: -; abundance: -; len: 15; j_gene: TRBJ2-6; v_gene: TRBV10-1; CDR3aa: CASSDSGSGANVLTF; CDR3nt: TGCGCCAGCAGTGATTCAGGGTCTGGGGCCAACGTCCTGACTTTC
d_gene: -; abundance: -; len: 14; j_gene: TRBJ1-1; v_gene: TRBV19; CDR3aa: CASSPQAMNTEAFF; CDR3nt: TGTGCCAGTAGTCCCCAGGCGATGAACACTGAAGCTTTCTTT
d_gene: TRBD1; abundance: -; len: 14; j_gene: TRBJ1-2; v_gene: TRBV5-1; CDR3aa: CASSLRTGRTGYTF; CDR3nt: TGCGCCAGCAGCTTACGGACAGGGCGGACTGGCTACACCTTC